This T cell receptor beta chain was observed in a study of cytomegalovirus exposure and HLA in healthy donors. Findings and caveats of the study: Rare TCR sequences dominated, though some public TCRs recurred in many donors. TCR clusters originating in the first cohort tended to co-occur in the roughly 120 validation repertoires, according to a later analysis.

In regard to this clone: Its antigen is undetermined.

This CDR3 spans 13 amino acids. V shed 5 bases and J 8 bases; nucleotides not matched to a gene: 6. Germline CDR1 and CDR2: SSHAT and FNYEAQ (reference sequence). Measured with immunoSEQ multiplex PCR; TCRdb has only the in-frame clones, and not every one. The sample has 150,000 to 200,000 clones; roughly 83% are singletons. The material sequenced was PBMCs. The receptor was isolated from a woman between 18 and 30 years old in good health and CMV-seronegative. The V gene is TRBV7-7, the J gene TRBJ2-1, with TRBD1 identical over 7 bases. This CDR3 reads CASSQGTVDEQFF. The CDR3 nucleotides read TGTGCCAGCAGCCAAGGGACAGTCGATGAGCAGTTCTTC.